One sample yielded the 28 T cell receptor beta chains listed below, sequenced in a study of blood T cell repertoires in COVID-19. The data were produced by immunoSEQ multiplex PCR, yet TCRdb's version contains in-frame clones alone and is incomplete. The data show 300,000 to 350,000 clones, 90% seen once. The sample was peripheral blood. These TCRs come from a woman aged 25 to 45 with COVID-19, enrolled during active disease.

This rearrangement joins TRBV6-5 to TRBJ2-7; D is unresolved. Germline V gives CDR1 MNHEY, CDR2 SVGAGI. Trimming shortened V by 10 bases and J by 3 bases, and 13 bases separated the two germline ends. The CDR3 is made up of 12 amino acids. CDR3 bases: TGTGCCACCGCCACGGTCCTCTACGAGCAGTACTTC. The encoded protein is CATATVLYEQYF.

The CDR3 region is CASSFDSPGELFF. For the CDR3, the DNA is TGTGCCAGTAGTTTCGACAGCCCCGGGGAGCTGTTTTTT. This chain joins TRBV19 and TRBJ2-2; possibly TRBD1 for D (5 bases). The CDR3 extends over 13 amino acids. Trimming removed 5 bases from V and 6 bases from J, with 10 bases in between. CDR1 and CDR2 (germline): LNHDA, SQIVND (reference sequence).

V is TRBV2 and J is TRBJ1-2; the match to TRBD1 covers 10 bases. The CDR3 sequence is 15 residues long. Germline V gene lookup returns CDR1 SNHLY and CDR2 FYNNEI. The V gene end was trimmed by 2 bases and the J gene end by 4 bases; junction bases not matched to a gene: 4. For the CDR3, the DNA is TGTGCCAGCAGTGAAATTCGACAGGGGGCCTATGGCTACACCTTC. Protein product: CASSEIRQGAYGYTF.

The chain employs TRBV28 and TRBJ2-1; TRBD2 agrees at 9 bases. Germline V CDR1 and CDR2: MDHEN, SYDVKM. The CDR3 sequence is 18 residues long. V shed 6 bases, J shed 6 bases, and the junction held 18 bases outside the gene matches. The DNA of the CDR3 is TGTGCCAGCAGGAAGCGGGAGGCCCCCCGGTTTTTTTCCAATGAGCAGTTCTTC. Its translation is CASRKREAPRFFSNEQFF.

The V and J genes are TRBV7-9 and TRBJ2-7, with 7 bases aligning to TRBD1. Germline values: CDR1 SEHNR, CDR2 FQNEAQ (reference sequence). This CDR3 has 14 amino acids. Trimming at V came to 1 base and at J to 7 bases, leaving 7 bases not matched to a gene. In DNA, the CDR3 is TGTGCCAGCAGCTTAGTCAGGGGGAGAGGGGAGCAGTACTTC. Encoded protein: CASSLVRGRGEQYF.

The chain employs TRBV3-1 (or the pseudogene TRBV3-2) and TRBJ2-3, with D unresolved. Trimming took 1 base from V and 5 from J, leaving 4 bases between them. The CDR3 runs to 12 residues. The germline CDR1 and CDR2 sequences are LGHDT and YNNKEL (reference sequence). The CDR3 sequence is CASSQVQDTQYF. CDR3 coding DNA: TGTGCCAGCAGCCAAGTACAAGATACGCAGTATTTT.

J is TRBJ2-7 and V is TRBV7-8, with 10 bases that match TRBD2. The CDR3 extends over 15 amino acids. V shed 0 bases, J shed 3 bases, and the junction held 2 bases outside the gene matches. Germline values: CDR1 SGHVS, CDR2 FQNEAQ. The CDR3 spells CASSLALAGGYEQYF. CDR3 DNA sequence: TGTGCCAGCAGCTTAGCTTTAGCGGGGGGCTACGAGCAGTACTTC.

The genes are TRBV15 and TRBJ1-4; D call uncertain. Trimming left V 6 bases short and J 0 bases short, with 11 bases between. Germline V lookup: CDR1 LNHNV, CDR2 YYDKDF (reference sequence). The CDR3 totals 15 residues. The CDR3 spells CATSYVGSTNEKLFF. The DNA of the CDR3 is TGTGCCACCAGTTACGTCGGGTCAACTAATGAAAAACTGTTTTTT.

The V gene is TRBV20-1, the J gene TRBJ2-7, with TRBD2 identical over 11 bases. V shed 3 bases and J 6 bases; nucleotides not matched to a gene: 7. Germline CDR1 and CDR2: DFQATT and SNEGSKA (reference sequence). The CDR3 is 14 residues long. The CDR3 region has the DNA TGCAGTGCTAGTTTACTAGCGGGAGCCGGCGAGCAGTACTTC. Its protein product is CSASLLAGAGEQYF.

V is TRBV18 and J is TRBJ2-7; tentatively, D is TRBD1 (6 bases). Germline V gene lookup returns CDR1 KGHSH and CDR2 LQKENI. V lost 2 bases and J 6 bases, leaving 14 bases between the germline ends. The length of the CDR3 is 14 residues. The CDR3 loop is CASSPGGRLGEQYF. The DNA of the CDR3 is TGTGCCAGCTCACCAGGGGGCCGGTTAGGCGAGCAGTACTTC.

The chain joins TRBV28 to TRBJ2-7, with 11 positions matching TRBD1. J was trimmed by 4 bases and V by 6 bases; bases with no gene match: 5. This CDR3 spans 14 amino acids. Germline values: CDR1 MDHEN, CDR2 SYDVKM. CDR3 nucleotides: TGTGCCAGCAGGGGACAGGGGGATTTTTACGAGCAGTACTTC. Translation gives CASRGQGDFYEQYF.

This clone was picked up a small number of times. Here the CDR3 DNA reads TGTGCCAGCAGCCCTAGGGAAAATCGAGGGACCGGGGAGCTGTTTTTT. Its protein is CASSPRENRGTGELFF. The chain joins TRBV9 to TRBJ2-2; weak D call: TRBD2 (5 bases). In germline, CDR1 is SGDLS, CDR2 YYNGEE. The CDR3 sequence is 16 residues long. V lost 4 bases to trimming and J lost 5 bases, with 18 bases between them.

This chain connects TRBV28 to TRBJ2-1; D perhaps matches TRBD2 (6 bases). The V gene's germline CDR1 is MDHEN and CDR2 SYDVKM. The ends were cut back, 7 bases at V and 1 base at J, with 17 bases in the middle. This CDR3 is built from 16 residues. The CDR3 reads CASKRSGLGSYNEQFF. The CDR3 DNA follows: TGTGCCAGCAAAAGAAGCGGGTTAGGGTCCTACAATGAGCAGTTCTTC.

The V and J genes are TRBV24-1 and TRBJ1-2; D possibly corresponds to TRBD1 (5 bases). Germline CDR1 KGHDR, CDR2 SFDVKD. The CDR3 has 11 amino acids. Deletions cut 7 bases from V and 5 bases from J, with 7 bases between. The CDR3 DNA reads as TGTGCCACCAGCCAGGGATATGGCTACACCTTC. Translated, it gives CATSQGYGYTF.

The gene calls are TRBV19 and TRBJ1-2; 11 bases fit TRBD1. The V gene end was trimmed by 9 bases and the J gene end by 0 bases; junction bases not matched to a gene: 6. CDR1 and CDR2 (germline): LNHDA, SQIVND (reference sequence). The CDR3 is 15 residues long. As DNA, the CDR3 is TGTGCCAGCGGGACAGGGGGACTCCCTAACTATGGCTACACCTTC. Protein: CASGTGGLPNYGYTF. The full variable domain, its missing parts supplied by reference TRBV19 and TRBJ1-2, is DGGITQSPKYLFRKEGQNVTLSCEQNLNHDAMYWYRQDPGQGLRLIYYSQIVNDFQKGDIAEGYSVSREKKESFPLTVTSAQKNPTAFYLCASGTGGLPNYGYTFGSGTRLTVV.

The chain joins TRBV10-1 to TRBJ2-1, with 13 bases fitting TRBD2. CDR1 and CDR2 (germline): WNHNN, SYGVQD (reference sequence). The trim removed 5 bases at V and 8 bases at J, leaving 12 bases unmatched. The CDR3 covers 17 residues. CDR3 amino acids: CASSQMPGLAGTDEQFF. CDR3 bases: TGCGCCAGCAGTCAGATGCCGGGACTAGCGGGAACAGATGAGCAGTTCTTC.

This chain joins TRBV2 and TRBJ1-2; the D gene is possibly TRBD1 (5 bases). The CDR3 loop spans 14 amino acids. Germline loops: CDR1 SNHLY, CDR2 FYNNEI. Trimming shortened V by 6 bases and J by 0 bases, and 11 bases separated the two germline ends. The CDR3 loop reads CASRPTEANYGYTF. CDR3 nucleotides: TGTGCCAGCAGGCCGACAGAAGCTAACTATGGCTACACCTTC.

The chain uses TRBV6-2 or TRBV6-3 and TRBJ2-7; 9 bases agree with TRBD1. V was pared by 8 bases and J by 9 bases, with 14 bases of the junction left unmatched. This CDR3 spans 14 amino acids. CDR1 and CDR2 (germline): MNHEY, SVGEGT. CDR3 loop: CASGHPRDRVGQYF. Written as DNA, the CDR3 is TGTGCCAGCGGCCACCCCCGGGACAGGGTTGGGCAGTACTTC.

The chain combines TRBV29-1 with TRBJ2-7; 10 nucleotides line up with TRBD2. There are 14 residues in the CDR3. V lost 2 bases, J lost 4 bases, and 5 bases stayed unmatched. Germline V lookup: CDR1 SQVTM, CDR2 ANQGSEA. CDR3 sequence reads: CSVELSGRGYEQYF. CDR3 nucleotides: TGCAGCGTTGAACTAAGCGGGAGGGGGTACGAGCAGTACTTC.

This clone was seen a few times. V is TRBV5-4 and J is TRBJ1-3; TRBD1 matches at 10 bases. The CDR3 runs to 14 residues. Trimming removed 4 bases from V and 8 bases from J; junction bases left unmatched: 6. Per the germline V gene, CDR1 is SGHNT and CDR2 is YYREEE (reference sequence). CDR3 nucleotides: TGTGCCAGCAGCCTGGGACAGGGGAGGGACACCATATATTTT. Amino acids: CASSLGQGRDTIYF.

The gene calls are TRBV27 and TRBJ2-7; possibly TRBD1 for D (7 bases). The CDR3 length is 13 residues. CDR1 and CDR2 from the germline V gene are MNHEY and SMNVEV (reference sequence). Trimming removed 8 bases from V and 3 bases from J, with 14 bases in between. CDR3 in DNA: TGTGCCAGCCGGAGGGGGCAATTCTACGAGCAGTACTTC. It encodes CASRRGQFYEQYF.

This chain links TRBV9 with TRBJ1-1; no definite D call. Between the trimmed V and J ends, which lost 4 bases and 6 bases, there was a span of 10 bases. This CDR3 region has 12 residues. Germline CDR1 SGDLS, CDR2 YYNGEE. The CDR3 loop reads CASSPVVAEAFF. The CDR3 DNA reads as TGTGCCAGCAGCCCCGTAGTGGCTGAAGCTTTCTTT.

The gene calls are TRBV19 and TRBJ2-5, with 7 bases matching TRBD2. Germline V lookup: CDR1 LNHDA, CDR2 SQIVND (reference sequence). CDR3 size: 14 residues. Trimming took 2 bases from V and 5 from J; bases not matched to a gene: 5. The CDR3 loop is CASSIRGDGETQYF. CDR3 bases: TGTGCCAGTAGTATACGGGGGGACGGGGAGACCCAGTACTTC.

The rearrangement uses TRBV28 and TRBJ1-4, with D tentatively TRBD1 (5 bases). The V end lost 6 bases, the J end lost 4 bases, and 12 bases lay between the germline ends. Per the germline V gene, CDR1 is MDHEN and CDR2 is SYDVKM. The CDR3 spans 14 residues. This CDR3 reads CASSDGQVNEKLFF. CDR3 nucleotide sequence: TGTGCCAGCAGCGATGGACAAGTTAATGAAAAACTGTTTTTT.

CDR3 sequence reads: CASTPAVAASTDTQYF. The CDR3, as DNA: TGCGCCAGCACCCCCGCCGTAGCGGCTAGCACAGATACGCAGTATTTT. The chain uses TRBV5-1 and TRBJ2-3, with D possibly being TRBD2 (6 bases). V was pared by 6 bases and J by 0 bases, with 17 bases between. This CDR3 comprises 16 residues. Germline V gene data show CDR1 as SGHRS and CDR2 as YFSETQ.

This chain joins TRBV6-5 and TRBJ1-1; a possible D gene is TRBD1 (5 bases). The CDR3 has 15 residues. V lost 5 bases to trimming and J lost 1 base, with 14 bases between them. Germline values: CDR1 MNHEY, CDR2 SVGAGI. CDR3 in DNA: TGTGCCAGCAGTCAATCGATTACAGGGAACACTGAAGCTTTCTTT. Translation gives CASSQSITGNTEAFF.

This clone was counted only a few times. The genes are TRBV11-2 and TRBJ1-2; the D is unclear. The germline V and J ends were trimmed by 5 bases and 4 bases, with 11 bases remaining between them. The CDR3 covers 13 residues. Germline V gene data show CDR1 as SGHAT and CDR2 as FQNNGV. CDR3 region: CASSPGRTYGYTF. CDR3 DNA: TGTGCCAGCAGCCCCGGGAGAACCTATGGCTACACCTTC.

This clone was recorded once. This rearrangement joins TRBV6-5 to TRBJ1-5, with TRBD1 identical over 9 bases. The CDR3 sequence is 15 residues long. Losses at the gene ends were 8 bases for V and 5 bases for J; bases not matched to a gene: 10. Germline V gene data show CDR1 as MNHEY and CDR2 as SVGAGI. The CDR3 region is CASEIYRGRDQPQHF. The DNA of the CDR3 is TGTGCCAGCGAGATTTACAGGGGGCGTGATCAGCCCCAGCATTTT.